Listed below are T cell receptor beta chains from one sample, sequenced in a study of T cells in Graves' hyperthyroidism and ophthalmopathy. One entry per CDR3 protein, called by TCRdb with MiXCR from the multiplex PCR reads. The sample records about 620,000 distinct CDR3 sequences, roughly 16% being singletons. Sequenced material: blood. The source is a woman under 40 with Graves' hyperthyroidism. Each CDR3 is given with its conserved first and last residue. The D gene is left open where the match is weak. Part of the rows lack a size; the others show once, few, many or a class for expanded clones.

v_gene	d_gene	j_gene	abundance	CDR3aa	CDR3nt
TRBV7-2	.	TRBJ1-4	.	CASSPLGDEKLFF	TGTGCCAGCAGCCCCTTGGGGGATGAAAAACTGTTTTTT
TRBV15	.	TRBJ2-7	few	CATSSRSGAYEQYF	TGTGCCACCAGCAGCAGATCAGGGGCCTACGAGCAGTACTTC
TRBV7-2	.	TRBJ1-2	.	CASSLNTDSKLLGYTF	TGTGCCAGCAGCTTAAATACCGACAGTAAGCTCTTAGGCTACACCTTC
TRBV28	TRBD2	TRBJ2-5	many	CASSLTGTSHQETQYF	TGTGCCAGCAGCCTAACCGGGACTAGCCACCAAGAGACCCAGTACTTC
TRBV30	TRBD1	TRBJ2-7	.	CAWSLGGTGVSEQYF	TGTGCCTGGAGCCTAGGGGGGACAGGGGTTTCCGAGCAGTACTTC
TRBV27	.	TRBJ1-1	.	CASSTRQAVNTEAFF	TGTGCCAGCAGTACCCGACAGGCGGTGAACACTGAAGCTTTCTTT
TRBV19	TRBD2	TRBJ2-3	.	CASSKTSGIGTQYF	TGTGCCAGTAGTAAGACTAGCGGGATTGGTACGCAGTATTTT
TRBV28	.	TRBJ1-1	many	CASSTAGTTEAFF	TGTGCCAGCAGTACCGCAGGGACGACTGAAGCTTTCTTT
TRBV5-1	.	TRBJ1-2	.	CASSLGPGEGYGYTF	TGCGCCAGCAGCTTGGGTCCGGGAGAGGGCTATGGCTACACCTTC
TRBV6-2/TRBV6-3	.	TRBJ2-7	.	CASSRDTIYEQYF	TGTGCCAGCAGCCGCGACACAATTTACGAGCAGTACTTC
TRBV6-5	TRBD1	TRBJ1-5	.	CASSYSRTGGQPQHF	TGTGCCAGCAGTTACTCGAGGACAGGGGGGCAGCCCCAGCATTTT
TRBV12-3/TRBV12-4	TRBD1	TRBJ2-7	many	CASSLAVRRTGDGGEQYF	TGTGCCAGCAGTTTAGCGGTCAGAAGGACAGGGGACGGTGGCGAGCAGTACTTC
TRBV19	.	TRBJ1-5	few	CASSIIGVVQPQHF	TGTGCCAGTAGTATAATCGGGGTGGTTCAGCCCCAGCATTTT
TRBV7-8	.	TRBJ2-3	.	CASSQQDFTDTQYF	TGTGCCAGCAGCCAACAAGATTTCACAGATACGCAGTATTTT
TRBV29-1	TRBD1	TRBJ1-1	few	CSVEGQGQGEAFF	TGCAGCGTTGAGGGACAGGGGCAGGGTGAAGCTTTCTTT
TRBV2	.	TRBJ1-2	many	CASSKGLDGYTF	TGTGCCAGCAGTAAGGGGTTGGATGGCTACACCTTC
TRBV29-1	.	TRBJ2-2	few	CSVVGPNTGELFF	TGCAGCGTTGTCGGACCGAACACCGGGGAGCTGTTTTTT
TRBV27	.	TRBJ1-2	.	CASSLGTPRTYGYTF	TGTGCCAGCAGTCTGGGGACTCCACGAACCTATGGCTACACCTTC
TRBV2	.	TRBJ1-5	.	CASTAGDSNQPQHF	TGTGCCAGCACCGCAGGTGATAGCAATCAGCCCCAGCATTTT
TRBV28	TRBD2	TRBJ2-7	.	CASSFGTSGLSEQYF	TGTGCCAGCAGTTTCGGGACTAGCGGGTTGTCCGAGCAGTACTTC